Listed here is a single TCR beta chain. It lacks a known antigen. Per-base quality was not reported, and no clone a single base away is much larger than it. Taken from the germline V gene, the CDR1 and CDR2 loops are SNHLY and FYNNEI. V loses 2 bases, J loses 6 bases, and the germline ends lie 17 bases apart. The cysteine opens and the phenylalanine closes a CDR3 of 15 amino acids. CDR3 DNA only is kept here, 45 bases in frame from base 1. This sample is drawn from a study of cytomegalovirus exposure and HLA in healthy donors (dated by TCRdb to 2017 to 2019). About the study as a whole: According to a later analysis, one platform produced both the roughly 120 validation repertoires and the roughly 640 repertoires of the first cohort. The aim of the study was to test whether cataloging public T cell receptors could identify signatures of past pathogen exposure. The study combined high-throughput TCR immunosequencing, statistical association of individual TCRs with disease status, and machine learning to predict cytomegalovirus infection status. Besides the first cohort of around 700 subjects, a separate validation cohort made up of roughly 120 different subjects was used. Broader findings and caveats from the paper: According to the authors, the approach could potentially be generalized to other disease states and immunological phenotypes. A later analysis had no HLA typing for the validation cohort, so co-occurrence there was scored across all 110 or so repertoires. Of the cluster scores, approximately 95% were above 0 in a later analysis, which found that TCRs clustered in the first cohort also tended to co-occur in the 95 to 150 validation repertoires. Most TCR sequences were observed very rarely across donors, whereas some public TCRs were present in many individuals. Three of the identified cytomegalovirus-associated TCR beta chains were confirmed in vitro to be specific for cytomegalovirus antigens. In the study, 150 to 200 TCR beta chains were listed as associated with cytomegalovirus. In both the original and validation cohorts, the classifier was reported to diagnose cytomegalovirus status with high specificity and sensitivity.

Donors formed part of the validation cohort, which comprised 120 or so subjects and was distinct from the first cohort of roughly 600 subjects. Library generation was performed with the immunoSEQ multiplex PCR assay. In the source study's methods: A statistical classification framework was built to diagnose cytomegalovirus status from the catalog of TCR beta chain sequences. TCRdb carries this immuneACCESS record with in-frame sequences only. Its versions omit some clonotypes, under half of them owing to an unresolved V gene in the studies checked, with the rest unexplained. The DNA was the basis for D and trimming; V, J and clone size are from that table. In this sample the table shows about 79,000 clones, approximately 93% of which occur a single time. Together, the top ten hold about 3.9% of the sample.

This TCR was recovered from a woman in her 30s in good health and CMV-seronegative. Sequenced sample: PBMCs. The rearrangement joined TRBV2 to TRBJ2-7; the best D guess is TRBD2, with 7 bases matching. The DNA sequence is as follows: TGTGCCAGCAGTGAATTGGGGGGGCCGTCCCGCGAGCAGTACTTC. It translates to CASSELGGPSREQYF.